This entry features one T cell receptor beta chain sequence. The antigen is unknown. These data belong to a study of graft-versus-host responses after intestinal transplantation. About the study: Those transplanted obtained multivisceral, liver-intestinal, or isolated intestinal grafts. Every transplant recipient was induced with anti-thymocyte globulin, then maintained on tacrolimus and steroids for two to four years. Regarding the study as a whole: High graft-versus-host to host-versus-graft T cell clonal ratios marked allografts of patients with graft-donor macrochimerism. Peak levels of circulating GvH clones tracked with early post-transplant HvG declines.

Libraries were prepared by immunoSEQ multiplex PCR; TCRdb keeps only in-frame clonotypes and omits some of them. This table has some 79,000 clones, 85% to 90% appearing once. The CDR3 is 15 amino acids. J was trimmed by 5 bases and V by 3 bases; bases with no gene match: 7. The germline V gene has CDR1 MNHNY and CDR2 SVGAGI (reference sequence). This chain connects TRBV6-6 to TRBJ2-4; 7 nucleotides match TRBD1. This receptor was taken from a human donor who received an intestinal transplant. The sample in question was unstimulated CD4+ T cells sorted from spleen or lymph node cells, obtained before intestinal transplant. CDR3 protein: CASSYRGLRENIQYF. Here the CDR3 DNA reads TGTGCCAGCAGTTATAGGGGGCTCCGCGAAAACATTCAGTACTTC.